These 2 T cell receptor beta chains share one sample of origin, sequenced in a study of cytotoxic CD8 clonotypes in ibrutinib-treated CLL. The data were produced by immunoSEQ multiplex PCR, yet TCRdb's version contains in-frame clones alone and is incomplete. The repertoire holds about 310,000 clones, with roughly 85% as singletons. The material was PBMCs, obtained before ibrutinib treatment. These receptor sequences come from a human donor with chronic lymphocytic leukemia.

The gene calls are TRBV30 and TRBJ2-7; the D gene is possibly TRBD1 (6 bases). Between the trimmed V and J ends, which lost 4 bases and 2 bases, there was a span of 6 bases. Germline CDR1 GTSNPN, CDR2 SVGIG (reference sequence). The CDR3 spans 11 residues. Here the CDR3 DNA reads TGTGCCTGGACAGGGGCCTACGAGCAGTACTTC. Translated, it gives CAWTGAYEQYF.

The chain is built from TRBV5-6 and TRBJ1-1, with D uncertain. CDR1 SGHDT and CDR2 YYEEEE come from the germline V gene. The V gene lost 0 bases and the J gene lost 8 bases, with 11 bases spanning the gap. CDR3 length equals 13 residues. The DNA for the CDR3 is TGTGCCAGCAGCTTGGGCCGGGGTCCCGAAGCTTTCTTT. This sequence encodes CASSLGRGPEAFF.